This T cell receptor (beta chain) appears in the sequencing data of a study of Tregs in tolerant kidney transplant recipients. From germline, CDR1 is MNHEY and CDR2 SMNVEV (reference sequence). The CDR3 is 15 amino acids. Losses at the gene ends were 7 bases for V and 6 bases for J; bases not matched to a gene: 9. Recipients received nonmyeloablative bone marrow transplants from related graft donors, with transient mixed chimerism. Thawed PBMCs were FACS-sorted into unstimulated CD4+CD25+CD127- regulatory T cells, CD4+CD25- non-regulatory cells, CD4 and CD8 cells. TCRdb's copy holds only in-frame clones and misses some; the assay was immunoSEQ multiplex PCR. The sample yields approximately 82,000 clones, 93% seen once.

The chain links TRBV27 to TRBJ2-1; 10 bases align to TRBD2. Sequences were derived from CD4+ T cells from blood (PBMCs), sampled 12 months after the transplant. The receptor was derived from a human patient who received a combined kidney and bone marrow transplant. Some of these T cells may belong to the graft donor. CDR3 sequence (DNA): TGTGCCAGCACATCCCCACTAGCGGGGATCAATGAGCAGTTCTTC. The encoded protein is CASTSPLAGINEQFF.